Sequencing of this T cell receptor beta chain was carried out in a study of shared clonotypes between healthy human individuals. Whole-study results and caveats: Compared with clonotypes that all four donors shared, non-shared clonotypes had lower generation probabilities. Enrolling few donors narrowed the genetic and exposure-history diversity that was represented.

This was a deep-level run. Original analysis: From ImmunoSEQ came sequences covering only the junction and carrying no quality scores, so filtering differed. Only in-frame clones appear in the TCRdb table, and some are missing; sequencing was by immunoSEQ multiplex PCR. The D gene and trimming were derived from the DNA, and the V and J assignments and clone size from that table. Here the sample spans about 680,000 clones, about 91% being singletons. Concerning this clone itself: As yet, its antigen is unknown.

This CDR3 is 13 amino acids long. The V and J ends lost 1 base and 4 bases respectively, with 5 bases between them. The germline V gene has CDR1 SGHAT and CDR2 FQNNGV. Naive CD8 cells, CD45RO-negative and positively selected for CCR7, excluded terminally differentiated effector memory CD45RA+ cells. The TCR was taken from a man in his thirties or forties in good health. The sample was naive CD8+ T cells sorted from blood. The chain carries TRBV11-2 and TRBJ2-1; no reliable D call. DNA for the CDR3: TGTGCCAGCAGCTTAGGACAATACAATGAGCAGTTCTTC. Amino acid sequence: CASSLGQYNEQFF.